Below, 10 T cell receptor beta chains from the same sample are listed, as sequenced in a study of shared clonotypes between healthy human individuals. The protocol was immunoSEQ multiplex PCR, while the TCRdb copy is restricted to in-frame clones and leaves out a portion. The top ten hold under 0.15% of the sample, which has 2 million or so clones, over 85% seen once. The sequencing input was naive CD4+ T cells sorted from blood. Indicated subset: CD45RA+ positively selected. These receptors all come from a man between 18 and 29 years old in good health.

The CDR3 DNA reads TGCGCCAGCAGCGGGACAGGGGGCCTCCCGAACACCGGGGAGCTGTTTTTT. Translation gives CASSGTGGLPNTGELFF. The chain combines TRBV5-1 with TRBJ2-2; 12 bases line up with TRBD1. V gave up 4 bases and J gave up 0 bases; unmatched junction bases: 4. Per the germline V gene, CDR1 is SGHRS and CDR2 is YFSETQ. The CDR3 loop spans 17 amino acids.

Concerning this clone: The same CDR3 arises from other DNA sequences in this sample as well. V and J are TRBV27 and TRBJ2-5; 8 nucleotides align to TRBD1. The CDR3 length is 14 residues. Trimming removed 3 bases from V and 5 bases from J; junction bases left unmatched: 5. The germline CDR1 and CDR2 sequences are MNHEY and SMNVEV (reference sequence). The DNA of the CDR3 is TGTGCCAGCAGTTTCGGACAGGGTCGGGAGACCCAGTACTTC. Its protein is CASSFGQGRETQYF.

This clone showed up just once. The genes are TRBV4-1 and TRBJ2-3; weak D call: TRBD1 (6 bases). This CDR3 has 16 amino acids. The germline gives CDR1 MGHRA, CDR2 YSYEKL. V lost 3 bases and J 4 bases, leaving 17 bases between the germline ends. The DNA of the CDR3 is TGCGCCAGCAGCCAGAGAACAGGGTTCGCGGCAGATACGCAGTATTTT. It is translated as CASSQRTGFAADTQYF.

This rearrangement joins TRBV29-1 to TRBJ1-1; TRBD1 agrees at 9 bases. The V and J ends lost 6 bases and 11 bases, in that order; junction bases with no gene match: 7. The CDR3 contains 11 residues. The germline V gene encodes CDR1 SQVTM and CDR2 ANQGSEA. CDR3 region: CSVGTGGNAFF. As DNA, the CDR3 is TGCAGCGTCGGTACAGGGGGCAATGCTTTCTTT.

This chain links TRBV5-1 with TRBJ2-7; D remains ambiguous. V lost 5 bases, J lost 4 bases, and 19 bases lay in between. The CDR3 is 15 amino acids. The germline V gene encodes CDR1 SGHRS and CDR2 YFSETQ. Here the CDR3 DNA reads TGCGCCAGCAGACCTGAACCCACCGTACTATACGAGCAGTACTTC. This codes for CASRPEPTVLYEQYF.

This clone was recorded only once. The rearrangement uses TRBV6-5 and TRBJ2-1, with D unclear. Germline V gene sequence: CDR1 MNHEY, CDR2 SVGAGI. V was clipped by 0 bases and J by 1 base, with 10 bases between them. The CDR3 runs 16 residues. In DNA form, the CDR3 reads TGTGCCAGCAGTTACTCGAGGTTCGAGTCCTACAATGAGCAGTTCTTC. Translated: CASSYSRFESYNEQFF.

The CDR3 protein is CASSPDRGRFNEQFF. As DNA, the CDR3 is TGTGCCAGCAGCCCTGACAGGGGAAGGTTTAATGAGCAGTTCTTC. V is TRBV7-6 and J is TRBJ2-1; TRBD1 matches at 8 bases. Germline CDR1 SGHVS, CDR2 FNYEAQ. With 5 bases clipped from V and 7 bases from J, the junction kept 10 bases outside the gene matches. This CDR3 comprises 15 residues.

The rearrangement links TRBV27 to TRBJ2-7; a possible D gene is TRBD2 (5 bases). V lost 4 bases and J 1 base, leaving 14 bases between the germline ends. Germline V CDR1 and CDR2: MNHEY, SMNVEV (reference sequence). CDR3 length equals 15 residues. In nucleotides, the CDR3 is TGTGCCAGCAGTTCCCACAGCGGAGTATCCTACGAGCAGTACTTC. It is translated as CASSSHSGVSYEQYF.

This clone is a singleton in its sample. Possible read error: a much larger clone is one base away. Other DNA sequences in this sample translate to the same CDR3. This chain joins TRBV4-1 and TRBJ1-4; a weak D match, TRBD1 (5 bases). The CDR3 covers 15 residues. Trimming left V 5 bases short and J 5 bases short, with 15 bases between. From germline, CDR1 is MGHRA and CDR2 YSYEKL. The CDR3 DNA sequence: TGCGCCAGCAGCTCCATAGGGACGGGCAATGAAAAACTGTTTTTT. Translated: CASSSIGTGNEKLFF.

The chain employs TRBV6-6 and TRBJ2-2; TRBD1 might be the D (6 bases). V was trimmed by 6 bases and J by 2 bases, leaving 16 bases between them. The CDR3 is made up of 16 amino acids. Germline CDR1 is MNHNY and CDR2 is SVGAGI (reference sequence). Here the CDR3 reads CASSFSGEYNTGELFF. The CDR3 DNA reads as TGTGCCAGCAGCTTCTCAGGGGAGTATAACACCGGGGAGCTGTTTTTT.